This TCR beta chain came from a study of cytomegalovirus exposure and HLA in healthy donors. Study results and limitations: The study labeled 150 to 200 TCR beta chains cytomegalovirus-associated. A few of the chains that were CMV-associated were confirmed in vitro to be specific for CMV antigens.

Germline V gene sequence: CDR1 MRHNA, CDR2 SNTAGT. The CDR3 contains 14 residues. V trimming: 6 bases; J trimming: 3 bases; junction bases outside the gene matches: 4. While the first cohort had 600 to 850 subjects, the donors belonged to the separate validation cohort of roughly 130 subjects. Regarding this clone: The antigen remains unidentified.

TCRdb's copy holds only in-frame clones and misses some; the assay was immunoSEQ multiplex PCR. The sample has over 250,000 clones; around 85% are singletons. The sequence derives from a woman aged 18 to 35 in good health and CMV-seronegative. Sequencing was carried out using PBMCs. The V call is TRBV6-4, the J call TRBJ1-1, with TRBD1 matching over 10 bases. DNA for the CDR3: TGTGCCAGCAGCCAGACAGGGGGCGACACTGAAGCTTTCTTT. Translating it yields CASSQTGGDTEAFF.